The sequence of this T cell receptor (beta chain) was determined in a study of CD8+CD57+ T cells in acquired aplastic anemia. Whole-study findings and limits: For CD8+ Simpson's diversity, patients and controls showed no significant difference.

A note on this clonotype: Its antigen remains unknown.

Investigators profiled TCR beta VDJ and CDR3 from genomic DNA template. TCRdb re-called the reads through MiXCR, storing one row per CDR3 protein. The sample lists around 200,000 distinct CDR3 sequences; about 60% were seen once. Only patients with CD8+CD57+ cell expansion on flow cytometry were chosen for sequencing. No patient had been given any therapy when blood was sampled. There are 16 residues in the CDR3. The V and J ends lost 2 bases and 11 bases, in that order; junction bases with no gene match: 14. The V gene's germline CDR1 is DFQATT and CDR2 SNEGSKA (reference sequence). The origin of this receptor is a human donor with aplastic anemia. Sequenced input: sorted CD4+, CD8+, or CD8+CD57+ T cells (not recorded which) from PBMCs. The chain uses TRBV20-1 and TRBJ2-5, with 13 bases lining up with TRBD2. CDR3 loop: CSARNTGTSGASPQYF. The DNA for the CDR3 is TGCAGTGCTAGAAACACGGGGACTAGCGGGGCCTCCCCTCAGTACTTC.